A single sample is the source of the 10 T cell receptor beta chains below, sequenced in a study of CD8+ T cells in alopecia areata. Treatment noted: oral pan-JAK inhibitor, 5-10 mg twice daily. RNA was isolated and reverse transcribed to cDNA, the sequencing template. Clones were read by immunoSEQ multiplex PCR, and TCRdb kept only the in-frame ones, dropping some. The repertoire holds approximately 210,000 clones, more than 55% seen once, with 0.95% to 1.5% in the top ten. The material sequenced was CD4+ T cells sorted from blood, taken between weeks 43 and 45, from a patient treated with tofacitinib. The receptors were sampled from a human donor with alopecia areata.

Notes on this clone: At the DNA level, this CDR3 is encoded by other sequences in the same sample as well. This sequence joins TRBV20-1 and TRBJ2-3; D gene unclear. Deletions cut 3 bases from V and 3 bases from J, with 1 base between. Per germline, CDR1 DFQATT and CDR2 SNEGSKA (reference sequence). The CDR3 sequence is 10 residues long. The CDR3 is CSASTDTQYF. Written as DNA, the CDR3 is TGCAGTGCTAGTACAGATACGCAGTATTTT.

The chain has TRBV9 and TRBJ2-1; 10 bases align to TRBD2. The V and J ends lost 3 bases and 7 bases, in that order; junction bases with no gene match: 7. This CDR3 comprises 15 residues. Germline V gene data show CDR1 as SGDLS and CDR2 as YYNGEE. The CDR3 DNA follows: TGTGCCAGCAGCGCCGGACTAGCGGCCGCTAATGAGCAGTTCTTC. It codes for CASSAGLAAANEQFF.

The J gene is TRBJ1-1, the V gene TRBV19; 7 positions match TRBD1. Germline values: CDR1 LNHDA, CDR2 SQIVND (reference sequence). Trimming removed 1 base from V and 4 bases from J; junction bases left unmatched: 0. The CDR3 totals 13 residues. The CDR3 spells CASSIAGGTEAFF. CDR3 in DNA: TGTGCCAGTAGTATAGCAGGGGGCACTGAAGCTTTCTTT.

V gene TRBV10-2 combines with J gene TRBJ1-5; D is unresolved. The germline V gene has CDR1 WSHSY and CDR2 SAAADI. The CDR3 extends over 16 amino acids. The germline V and J ends were trimmed by 0 bases and 2 bases, with 11 bases remaining between them. Here the CDR3 reads CASSESRGGGNQPQHF. The CDR3 DNA sequence: TGCGCCAGCAGTGAGTCTCGGGGAGGCGGCAATCAGCCCCAGCATTTT.

This clone was seen a few times. J is TRBJ1-2 and V is TRBV19; 7 nucleotides agree with TRBD1. V trimming: 7 bases; J trimming: 4 bases; junction bases outside the gene matches: 9. This CDR3 region has 14 residues. Germline V CDR1 and CDR2: LNHDA, SQIVND (reference sequence). As DNA, the CDR3 is TGTGCCAGTAAGAATACAGGGGTCTCCTATGGCTACACCTTC. Translation gives CASKNTGVSYGYTF.

The chain carries TRBV7-2 and TRBJ2-5; D is unclear. V lost 4 bases and J lost 2, with 11 bases in between. The CDR3 consists of 14 residues. Germline values: CDR1 SGHTA, CDR2 FQGNSA. CDR3 residues: CASSYNRGQETQYF. CDR3 nucleotides: TGTGCCAGCAGCTACAATCGCGGTCAAGAGACCCAGTACTTC.

This rearrangement joins TRBV19 to TRBJ1-2; D unresolved. Looked up from germline, CDR1 is LNHDA and CDR2 is SQIVND (reference sequence). V was trimmed by 7 bases and J by 2 bases, leaving 14 bases between them. The CDR3 loop spans 14 amino acids. CDR3 coding DNA: TGTGCCAGTAAGCCTAAGGGTATGAACTATGGCTACACCTTC. Translation: CASKPKGMNYGYTF. Full variable domain (remainder filled in from reference TRBV19 and TRBJ1-2): DGGITQSPKYLFRKEGQNVTLSCEQNLNHDAMYWYRQDPGQGLRLIYYSQIVNDFQKGDIAEGYSVSREKKESFPLTVTSAQKNPTAFYLCASKPKGMNYGYTFGSGTRLTVV.

Only a few counts were recorded for this clone. J is TRBJ1-2 and V is TRBV18; 8 nucleotides match TRBD1. The CDR3 runs to 15 residues. Trimming removed 6 bases from V and 2 bases from J; junction bases left unmatched: 8. Germline values: CDR1 KGHSH, CDR2 LQKENI. DNA for the CDR3: TGTGCCAGCTCCCGACCGGACAGGGACAACTATGGCTACACCTTC. This translates into CASSRPDRDNYGYTF.

The V and J genes are TRBV30 and TRBJ1-2, with D hard to call. Germline V gene sequence: CDR1 GTSNPN, CDR2 SVGIG (reference sequence). Trimming removed 8 bases from V and 2 bases from J, with 9 bases in between. The CDR3 contains 11 residues. The CDR3 here is CAIRPNYGYTF. As DNA, the CDR3 is TGTGCCATCCGGCCCAACTATGGCTACACCTTC.

The CDR3 bases are TGTGCCAGTAGTATAGTTCAAGGGGCGCGGGTCAATCAGCCCCAGCATTTT. This codes for CASSIVQGARVNQPQHF. The chain is built from TRBV19 and TRBJ1-5, with D perhaps matching TRBD1 (5 bases). From germline, CDR1 is LNHDA and CDR2 SQIVND (reference sequence). The CDR3 is 17 amino acids. The V end was cut by 1 base, the J end by 3 bases, with 16 bases between.